The 9 T cell receptor beta chains reported below all come from one sample, sequenced in a study of T-cell reconstitution after alpha-beta-depleted transplantation in children (dated by TCRdb to about 2016). The treatment or condition label for this specimen denotes: allogeneic hematopoietic cell transplantation with graft depleted of TCRalphabeta T cells and CD19 B cells. Libraries were made using PCR. The listed sequencing device is Illumina HiSeq 2500. TCR library preparation used molecular barcoding, with unique molecular identifiers applied to normalize quantification of the TCRbeta repertoire. TCRdb reanalyzed the raw reads on its own, using fastp at Q25 for trimming and MiXCR for clone calling, and kept in-frame beta chains. Each record represents a unique CDR3 protein, reported with the most common genes and DNA among its rows. The sample table records 300,000 to 400,000 distinct CDR3 sequences; approximately 23% of these occur just once. The ten largest account for roughly 9.8% of the sample.

Sequencing was performed on PBMCs, mostly from graft donor cells, taken 180 days after TCRalphabeta/CD19-depleted stem cell transplant. The receptor source for this set is a male patient younger than 18 who had a stem cell transplant for acute lymphoblastic leukemia, so the T cells may come from the graft donor.

The V gene is TRBV9, the J gene TRBJ2-4; the D is unclear. The CDR3 totals 12 residues. The V end lost 0 bases, the J end lost 9 bases, and 7 bases lay between the germline ends. Germline values: CDR1 SGDLS, CDR2 YYNGEE. Here the CDR3 DNA reads TGTGCCAGCAGCGTAGAAGGCGGCATTCAGTACTTC. Protein: CASSVEGGIQYF.

This clonotype was observed a handful of times. The chain is built from TRBV6-4 and TRBJ1-1, with D possibly being TRBD1 (5 bases). Germline V gene data show CDR1 as MRHNA and CDR2 as SNTAGT. The CDR3 consists of 13 residues. V lost 9 bases and J 3 bases, leaving 14 bases between the germline ends. The CDR3 protein is CASRGDHYTEAFF. The CDR3 DNA sequence: TGTGCCAGTCGGGGGGACCACTACACTGAAGCTTTCTTT.

This clonotype has more than one count but fewer than ten. The chain joins TRBV5-1 to TRBJ2-1; D remains unclear. Trimming cost V 0 bases and J 5 bases, with 9 bases left between them. CDR3 size: 14 residues. Germline CDR1 is SGHRS and CDR2 is YFSETQ. The CDR3 loop is CASSLAGPDNEQFF. The CDR3 nucleotides are TGCGCCAGCAGCTTGGCCGGACCAGACAATGAGCAGTTCTTC.

The rearrangement uses TRBV11-2 and TRBJ2-3; 12 bases agree with TRBD2. The V segment lost 5 bases and the J segment 3 bases; nucleotides outside the gene matches: 18. The germline CDR1 and CDR2 sequences are SGHAT and FQNNGV. The CDR3 covers 20 residues. CDR3 sequence: CASSLLLQTGLAGGTDTQYF. Here the CDR3 DNA reads TGTGCCAGCAGCCTCCTACTACAGACGGGACTAGCGGGTGGAACAGATACGCAGTATTTT.

This rearrangement joins TRBV9 to TRBJ2-1; 11 nucleotides match TRBD2. The CDR3 is 15 amino acids. V lost 4 bases to trimming and J lost 7 bases; unmatched junction nucleotides: 7. Per the germline V gene, CDR1 is SGDLS and CDR2 is YYNGEE. CDR3 protein: CASSPFLAGGNEQFF. The CDR3 DNA follows: TGTGCCAGCAGCCCCTTTCTAGCGGGAGGAAATGAGCAGTTCTTC. The entire variable domain, with the rest obtained from reference TRBV9 and TRBJ2-1, is as follows: DSGVTQTPKHLITATGQRVTLRCSPRSGDLSVYWYQQSLDQGLQFLIQYYNGEERAKGNILERFSAQQFPDLHSELNLSSLELGDSALYFCASSPFLAGGNEQFFGPGTRLTVL.

The V and J genes are TRBV6-1 and TRBJ2-2, with 7 bases lining up with TRBD1. J lost 8 bases, V lost 6 bases, and 9 bases had no gene match. The CDR3 runs to 14 residues. CDR1 and CDR2 from the germline V gene are MNHNS and SASEGT. The DNA for the CDR3 is TGTGCCAGCAGACAGGACAGGACAGAAGGGGAGCTGTTTTTT. Its protein is CASRQDRTEGELFF.

J is TRBJ2-6 and V is TRBV18, with 11 bases matching TRBD2. The CDR3 is made up of 17 amino acids. Per germline, CDR1 KGHSH and CDR2 LQKENI. The V segment lost 3 bases and the J segment 8 bases; nucleotides outside the gene matches: 9. DNA for the CDR3: TGTGCCAGCTCACCTTTTTCAACTAGCGGGAGAACCAACGTCCTGACTTTC. This sequence encodes CASSPFSTSGRTNVLTF.

In this sample, this clonotype turned up a few times. The rearrangement uses TRBV7-9 and TRBJ2-3; the match to TRBD2 covers 8 bases. The CDR3 has 16 amino acids. Germline V lookup: CDR1 SEHNR, CDR2 FQNEAQ (reference sequence). Germline trimming cut 1 base from V and 1 base from J; bases unmatched to any gene: 4. This chain's CDR3 is CASSLERTSRTDTQYF. For the CDR3, the DNA is TGTGCCAGCAGCTTAGAACGGACTAGCCGCACAGATACGCAGTATTTT.

The rearrangement joins TRBV5-1 to TRBJ2-7; the D is unclear. Trimming took off 5 bases at V and 2 bases at J, with 35 bases between the two ends. CDR3 size: 21 residues. Looked up from germline, CDR1 is SGHRS and CDR2 is YFSETQ. The CDR3 sequence: CASSRAVRSIHTKYYTYEQYF. CDR3 coding DNA: TGCGCCAGCAGTCGGGCAGTTCGGTCCATCCATACCAAATACTATACCTACGAGCAGTACTTC.